This T cell receptor beta chain was found in a study of T-cell memory formation after mild COVID-19. MiXCR, applied by TCRdb to the 5' RACE reads, yields one record per CDR3 protein. Among about half a million distinct CDR3 sequences listed, 18% were seen once. The junction had 13 bases not matched to a gene; V was cut back by 5 bases and J by 7 bases. The CDR3 length is 16 residues. Germline values: CDR1 SGDLS, CDR2 YYNGEE. The chain combines TRBV9 with TRBJ2-2; 8 nucleotides align to TRBD1. Sequenced sample: PBMCs or a T cell subset sorted from them (not recorded which). This sequence originates from an adult woman who had mild COVID-19 (a few samples of this study predate the infection). Cell type and time point are not known. The CDR3 reads CASSQPRTGKFGELFF. The CDR3 bases are TGTGCCAGCAGTCAACCCCGGACAGGGAAGTTCGGGGAGCTGTTTTTT.